One sample yielded the 13 T cell receptor beta chains listed below, sequenced in a study of blood T cell repertoires in COVID-19. Using immunoSEQ multiplex PCR, the repertoire was profiled, and TCRdb retains in-frame clones only, with some absent. Among fewer than 500,000 clones listed, 88% were seen once. Sequencing used PBMCs or T cells enriched from blood (not recorded which). These receptor sequences come from a woman aged 30 to 39 with acute COVID-19.

The chain combines TRBV5-8 with TRBJ1-1; 7 positions match TRBD1. The germline V gene has CDR1 SGHTS and CDR2 YDEGEE. Trimming took 4 bases from V and 4 from J; bases not matched to a gene: 4. CDR3 size: 13 residues. The CDR3 reads CASSDRVVTEAFF. The CDR3 DNA follows: TGTGCCAGCAGCGACAGGGTTGTCACTGAAGCTTTCTTT.

The rearrangement joins TRBV6-2 or TRBV6-3 to TRBJ1-2; 7 bases align to TRBD1. The germline V gene encodes CDR1 MNHEY and CDR2 SVGEGT. The junction had 7 bases not matched to a gene; V was cut back by 2 bases and J by 4 bases. The CDR3 sequence is 15 residues long. The CDR3 is CASSYPPGTAYGYTF. CDR3 coding DNA: TGTGCCAGCAGTTACCCGCCCGGGACAGCCTATGGCTACACCTTC.

The chain uses TRBV5-1 and TRBJ2-1; D not certain. Trimming cost V 4 bases and J 3 bases, with 8 bases left between them. CDR1 is SGHRS, CDR2 YFSETQ, per germline. The CDR3 sequence is 13 residues long. CDR3: CASSRSLYNEQFF. The CDR3 DNA follows: TGCGCCAGCAGCCGTTCTCTCTACAATGAGCAGTTCTTC. Looking up the rest from reference TRBV5-1 and TRBJ2-1 gives the full variable domain: KAGVTQTPRYLIKTRGQQVTLSCSPISGHRSVSWYQQTPGQGLQFLFEYFSETQRNKGNFPGRFSGRQFSNSRSEMNVSTLELGDSALYLCASSRSLYNEQFFGPGTRLTVL.

The chain carries TRBV10-2 and TRBJ1-1; D possibly corresponds to TRBD1 (5 bases). The germline CDR1 and CDR2 sequences are WSHSY and SAAADI. V was cut by 3 bases and J by 10 bases, with 9 bases left in between. This CDR3 is 11 amino acids long. Written as DNA, the CDR3 is TGCGCCAGCAGTGACAGGGTTGGAGCTTTCTTT. As protein: CASSDRVGAFF.

The CDR3, as DNA: TGTGCCAGCAGCACTACACACATTAACACTGAAGCTTTCTTT. It encodes CASSTTHINTEAFF. The J gene is TRBJ1-1, the V gene TRBV9; D uncertain. The CDR3 is 14 residues long. The V and J ends lost 4 bases and 2 bases respectively, with 12 bases between them. Germline V lookup: CDR1 SGDLS, CDR2 YYNGEE.

The rearrangement links TRBV2 to TRBJ1-1; the match to TRBD1 covers 7 bases. This CDR3 has 13 amino acids. J gave up 10 bases and V 5 bases, and 10 bases lay outside the gene matches. The germline V gene has CDR1 SNHLY and CDR2 FYNNEI. The CDR3 is CASSPTGLVGAFF. The CDR3 DNA sequence: TGTGCCAGCAGTCCGACAGGGTTGGTAGGAGCTTTCTTT.

This chain connects TRBV9 to TRBJ2-7; D ambiguous. Germline assignment: CDR1 SGDLS and CDR2 YYNGEE. V was cut by 2 bases and J by 1 base, with 7 bases left in between. This CDR3 is built from 13 residues. The CDR3 loop is CASSVSVSYEQYF. The CDR3 region has the DNA TGTGCCAGCAGCGTTTCGGTTTCCTACGAGCAGTACTTC. The full variable domain, completed using reference TRBV9 and TRBJ2-7, is DSGVTQTPKHLITATGQRVTLRCSPRSGDLSVYWYQQSLDQGLQFLIQYYNGEERAKGNILERFSAQQFPDLHSELNLSSLELGDSALYFCASSVSVSYEQYFGPGTRLTVT.

The chain recombines TRBV9 with TRBJ1-2; no reliable D call. The germline CDR1 and CDR2 sequences are SGDLS and YYNGEE. V lost 4 bases and J lost 8, with 15 bases in between. This CDR3 is built from 13 residues. CDR3 nucleotides: TGTGCCAGCAGCCCCACCACGGTGAACGGCTACACCTTC. This translates into CASSPTTVNGYTF.

This clone was counted once. The rearrangement joins TRBV27 to TRBJ2-6; possible D gene TRBD1, 6 bases. The CDR3 runs 14 residues. Germline values: CDR1 MNHEY, CDR2 SMNVEV (reference sequence). Trimming cost V 5 bases and J 1 base, with 6 bases left between them. In DNA, the CDR3 is TGTGCCAGCAGTACAGGGTCTGGGGCCAACGTCCTGACTTTC. It is translated as CASSTGSGANVLTF.

This clone showed up just a few times. This chain uses TRBV4-3 with TRBJ1-5; D not certain. The germline V gene encodes CDR1 LGHNA and CDR2 YSLEER. The V and J ends lost 3 bases and 7 bases respectively, with 10 bases between them. CDR3 length equals 13 residues. The CDR3 DNA sequence: TGCGCCAGCAGCCAGAGTCTCCGCCAGCCCCAGCATTTT. Its translation is CASSQSLRQPQHF.

The chain combines TRBV6-2 or TRBV6-3 with TRBJ2-5; the D is unclear. Between the trimmed V and J ends, which lost 4 bases and 3 bases, there was a span of 3 bases. Germline-derived CDR1 and CDR2 are MNHEY and SVGEGT. CDR3 length: 11 amino acids. This CDR3 is CASSSEETQYF. In DNA form, the CDR3 reads TGTGCCAGCAGTTCCGAAGAGACCCAGTACTTC.

The genes are TRBV27 and TRBJ2-5, with 8 bases that match TRBD2. This CDR3 is built from 13 residues. Germline loops: CDR1 MNHEY, CDR2 SMNVEV (reference sequence). Losses at the gene ends were 3 bases for V and 5 bases for J; bases not matched to a gene: 2. CDR3 sequence reads: CASSLTSAETQYF. As DNA, the CDR3 is TGTGCCAGCAGTTTGACTAGCGCTGAGACCCAGTACTTC.

The chain has TRBV30 and TRBJ1-5; a weak D match, TRBD1 (5 bases). With 4 bases removed from V and 4 bases from J, the gap between germline ends came to 14 bases. Germline V gene lookup returns CDR1 GTSNPN and CDR2 SVGIG (reference sequence). The CDR3 length is 14 residues. DNA of the CDR3: TGTGCCTGGACCGAGCCTGGGGGGAATCAGCCCCAGCATTTT. Residues: CAWTEPGGNQPQHF. The entire variable domain, with the rest obtained from reference TRBV30 and TRBJ1-5, is as follows: SQTIHQWPATLVQPVGSPLSLECTVEGTSNPNLYWYRQAAGRGLQLLFYSVGIGQISSEVPQNLSASRPQDRQFILSSKKLLLSDSGFYLCAWTEPGGNQPQHFGDGTRLSIL.